This T cell receptor (beta chain) was found in a study of technical replicates of blood from a few donors. Clones were read by immunoSEQ multiplex PCR, and TCRdb kept only the in-frame ones, dropping some. The table has tens of thousands of clones, just over 90% seen once; the top ten hold roughly 0.27%. V gave up 1 base and J gave up 6 bases, with 11 bases separating them. CDR3 length: 14 residues. Germline V lookup: CDR1 LNHDA, CDR2 SQIVND (reference sequence). V is TRBV19 and J is TRBJ2-3; no reliable D call. The TCR originated in a human donor in good health. The sample taken for sequencing was T cells isolated from PBMCs. The CDR3 nucleotides are TGTGCCAGTAGTATAGCCGGGTCGCGGGATACGCAGTATTTT. Its translation: CASSIAGSRDTQYF.